This TCR beta chain was observed in a study of T-cell reconstitution after alpha-beta-depleted transplantation in children (dated by TCRdb to 2016 to 2018). Regarding the complete study: T-cell immune reconstitution after TCRalphabeta/CD19-depleted allogeneic hematopoietic cell transplantation in children was quantitatively tracked in the study by means of TCR repertoire profiling.

The sample's treatment or condition label is to be understood as: allogeneic hematopoietic cell transplantation with graft depleted of TCRalphabeta T cells and CD19 B cells. TCRalphabeta/CD19-depleted allogeneic hematopoietic cell grafts were given to the transplant recipients, all of whom were children. What the authors observed across the whole study: The high TCRbeta diversity at day 60 in some patients was ascribed to recipient T cells and intrathymic progenitors that had survived conditioning. Over subsequent months, a decline in hyperexpanded clone frequencies was noted, and after one year, T-cell counts and TCRbeta diversity were mostly ascribed to newly produced T cells. About two months after transplant, the apparently early recovery of alphabetaT-cell counts reportedly depended on just several hundred clones that had expanded rapidly and came from non-depleted graft cells.

On this clonotype itself: Its antigen is still unknown. Base quality data are lacking; no much larger clone is found one base away.

V has 3 bases trimmed and J has 8 bases trimmed; junction bases matching no gene number 5. The germline V gene provides CDR1 SGHRS and CDR2 YFSETQ. Measured from the cysteine to the phenylalanine, the CDR3 is 13 residues long. The read is trimmed to its CDR3 DNA, 39 bases read in frame from base 1. Libraries were constructed by PCR. Sequenced using an Illumina HiSeq 2500. To normalize quantification of the TCRbeta repertoire, the TCR libraries were built with molecular barcoding that relied on unique molecular identifiers. Starting from the raw public reads, TCRdb applied fastp trimming at Q25, assembled clones with MiXCR and retained in-frame beta chains. Every distinct CDR3 protein forms one entry, paired with its most common genes and DNA. The sample yields about 540,000 distinct CDR3 sequences; over 20% were counted once. The biggest ten clones account for less than 40% of the sample.

This sequence was found in a boy in the first two years of life with Wiskott-Aldrich syndrome, due to receive a stem cell transplant. The chain joins TRBV5-1 to TRBJ1-2; 9 nucleotides in the junction match TRBD1. Material: PBMCs, obtained before TCRalphabeta/CD19-depleted stem cell transplant. The CDR3 in this case is CASSSRTGDGYTF. The bases are TGCGCCAGCAGCTCCAGGACAGGGGACGGCTACACCTTC.